The 7 T cell receptor beta chains in this list originate from one sample, sequenced in a study of blood T cell repertoires in COVID-19. Assay used: immunoSEQ multiplex PCR; TCRdb lists only in-frame clones, some missing. Here the sample spans about 300,000 clones, less than 85% being singletons. Material for sequencing was PBMCs or T cells enriched from blood (not recorded which). These receptors originate from a woman in her fifties or sixties who had recovered from COVID-19.

This chain links TRBV5-1 with TRBJ1-5, with TRBD1 matching 7 bases. CDR3 size: 13 residues. Germline CDR1 and CDR2: SGHRS and YFSETQ. V lost 4 bases to trimming and J lost 6 bases; unmatched junction nucleotides: 4. The CDR3 region is CASSIGGSQPQHF. CDR3 DNA sequence: TGCGCCAGCAGCATAGGGGGCTCTCAGCCCCAGCATTTT. The whole variable domain, remainder taken from reference TRBV5-1 and TRBJ1-5, is KAGVTQTPRYLIKTRGQQVTLSCSPISGHRSVSWYQQTPGQGLQFLFEYFSETQRNKGNFPGRFSGRQFSNSRSEMNVSTLELGDSALYLCASSIGGSQPQHFGDGTRLSIL.

About this clone: This sample also contains other DNA sequences that code for the same CDR3. J is TRBJ1-5 and V is TRBV19, with TRBD1 matching 7 bases. This CDR3 comprises 13 residues. After removal of 5 bases from V and 3 bases from J, the junction contained 1 base not matched to a gene. Germline lookup yields CDR1 LNHDA and CDR2 SQIVND (reference sequence). The CDR3 DNA reads as TGTGCCAGTAGTGGGACAGTCAATCAGCCCCAGCATTTT. Translated, it gives CASSGTVNQPQHF.

The chain recombines TRBV30 with TRBJ1-1; perhaps TRBD1 as D (6 bases). Germline V CDR1 and CDR2: GTSNPN, SVGIG (reference sequence). The ends were cut back, 2 bases at V and 7 bases at J, with 11 bases in the middle. The CDR3 is made up of 12 amino acids. The CDR3 protein is CAWSLQTGEAFF. The CDR3 DNA reads TGTGCCTGGAGTCTCCAGACAGGTGAAGCTTTCTTT.

The chain is built from TRBV6-5 and TRBJ1-5, with D tentatively TRBD1 (6 bases). In germline, CDR1 is MNHEY, CDR2 SVGAGI. V lost 6 bases and J 1 base, leaving 13 bases between the germline ends. The CDR3 extends over 15 amino acids. CDR3 loop: CASRIQGWSNQPQHF. CDR3 in DNA: TGTGCCAGCAGAATACAGGGTTGGAGCAATCAGCCCCAGCATTTT.

J is TRBJ2-3 and V is TRBV5-1, with 8 bases identical to TRBD2. The germline V gene encodes CDR1 SGHRS and CDR2 YFSETQ. The CDR3 runs to 15 residues. V dropped 1 base and J dropped 1; count of bases not matched to a gene: 2. This chain's CDR3 is CASSLWRGGTDTQYF. The CDR3, as DNA: TGCGCCAGCAGCTTGTGGCGGGGGGGCACAGATACGCAGTATTTT. Variable domain in full (rest from reference TRBV5-1 and TRBJ2-3): KAGVTQTPRYLIKTRGQQVTLSCSPISGHRSVSWYQQTPGQGLQFLFEYFSETQRNKGNFPGRFSGRQFSNSRSEMNVSTLELGDSALYLCASSLWRGGTDTQYFGPGTRLTVL.

This chain connects TRBV6-5 to TRBJ1-1; D possibly corresponds to TRBD1 (5 bases). In germline, CDR1 is MNHEY, CDR2 SVGAGI. The CDR3 has 15 amino acids. Trimming left V 2 bases short and J 0 bases short, with 10 bases between. The CDR3 protein is CASSYVGGVNTEAFF. The CDR3 DNA reads TGTGCCAGCAGTTACGTCGGGGGGGTGAACACTGAAGCTTTCTTT.

Concerning this clone: Other DNA sequences from this sample encode an identical CDR3 as well. Here the CDR3 DNA reads TGTGCCTGGAACTCGGGCAGGGGAGAGACCCAGTACTTC. Its translation: CAWNSGRGETQYF. The chain combines TRBV30 with TRBJ2-5; D may be TRBD1 (6 bases). This CDR3 region has 13 residues. Germline V CDR1 and CDR2: GTSNPN, SVGIG (reference sequence). V was pared by 4 bases and J by 4 bases, with 13 bases between.